The 32 T cell receptor beta chains below all came from one sample that was sequenced in a study of blood T cell repertoires in COVID-19. Repertoires were generated with immunoSEQ multiplex PCR, while TCRdb's copy carries only in-frame clones and drops some. The data contain approximately 250,000 clones, about 80% of them singletons. The sequenced sample was PBMCs or T cells enriched from blood (not recorded which). The receptor source for this set is a man between 40 and 49 years old who had recovered from COVID-19.

V gene TRBV19 combines with J gene TRBJ2-1; 16 bases line up with TRBD2. This CDR3 has 16 amino acids. Germline CDR1 is LNHDA and CDR2 is SQIVND (reference sequence). V was pared by 6 bases and J by 9 bases, with 8 bases of the junction left unmatched. The CDR3 reads CASSRAGTSGGAEQFF. The CDR3 DNA reads as TGTGCCAGTAGCCGCGCCGGGACTAGCGGGGGGGCTGAGCAGTTCTTC.

This rearrangement joins TRBV5-1 to TRBJ2-3; TRBD1 matches at 10 bases. V gave up 2 bases and J gave up 6 bases; unmatched junction bases: 9. The CDR3 has 16 amino acids. Germline V gene sequence: CDR1 SGHRS, CDR2 YFSETQ. This CDR3 reads CASSLTWTGGWDTQYF. CDR3 nucleotide sequence: TGCGCCAGCAGCTTAACCTGGACAGGGGGGTGGGATACGCAGTATTTT. The whole variable domain, remainder taken from reference TRBV5-1 and TRBJ2-3, is KAGVTQTPRYLIKTRGQQVTLSCSPISGHRSVSWYQQTPGQGLQFLFEYFSETQRNKGNFPGRFSGRQFSNSRSEMNVSTLELGDSALYLCASSLTWTGGWDTQYFGPGTRLTVL.

This sequence joins TRBV7-2 and TRBJ2-5; D possibly corresponds to TRBD1 (5 bases). Germline-derived CDR1 and CDR2 are SGHTA and FQGNSA. This CDR3 is built from 14 residues. V dropped 5 bases and J dropped 8 bases, with 18 bases sitting between them. CDR3 DNA: TGTGCCAGCAGCCAGAATCAGGGCGACGGTACCCAGTACTTC. This encodes CASSQNQGDGTQYF.

The chain couples TRBV6-1 to TRBJ2-2, with TRBD2 matching over 7 bases. After removal of 4 bases from V and 5 bases from J, the junction contained 10 bases not matched to a gene. CDR1 is MNHNS and CDR2 is SASEGT in the germline V gene. The CDR3 has 16 residues. The CDR3 reads CASSGPGGSRTGELFF. The CDR3 DNA reads as TGTGCCAGCAGTGGGCCTGGCGGGAGCAGGACCGGGGAGCTGTTTTTT.

V usage is TRBV5-4 and J usage is TRBJ2-5; a weak D match, TRBD2 (5 bases). The CDR3 has 14 residues. Per the germline V gene, CDR1 is SGHNT and CDR2 is YYREEE (reference sequence). The germline V and J ends were trimmed by 5 bases and 5 bases, with 16 bases remaining between them. The CDR3 DNA is TGTGCCAGCAGTTTAGGACCCTCGGGGGAGACCCAGTACTTC. This gives the protein CASSLGPSGETQYF.

This clone was counted between two and nine times. The V gene is TRBV30, the J gene TRBJ1-1; possible D gene TRBD1, 6 bases. V lost 4 bases to trimming and J lost 0 bases, with 12 bases between them. The CDR3 sequence is 14 residues long. Germline V lookup: CDR1 GTSNPN, CDR2 SVGIG (reference sequence). CDR3 in DNA: TGTGCCTGGACCCAGGGGTTCTTGAACACTGAAGCTTTCTTT. Amino acids: CAWTQGFLNTEAFF.

The gene calls are TRBV10-1 and TRBJ1-1; D is ambiguous. The CDR3 contains 12 residues. Trimming removed 4 bases at V and 1 base at J, with 4 bases between. Germline V gene data show CDR1 as WNHNN and CDR2 as SYGVQD (reference sequence). CDR3 DNA sequence: TGCGCCAGCAGTGGGGCGAACACTGAAGCTTTCTTT. As protein: CASSGANTEAFF.

CDR3 residues: CASSSGKGNEKLFF. CDR3 DNA sequence: TGCGCCAGCAGCTCGGGGAAAGGAAATGAAAAACTGTTTTTT. This chain uses TRBV5-1 with TRBJ1-4; no clear D gene. Trimming stripped 3 bases from V and 5 bases from J, with 11 bases between. This CDR3 region has 14 residues. Germline V lookup: CDR1 SGHRS, CDR2 YFSETQ.

The CDR3 DNA reads TGTGCCAGTAGCGCGGATCACAGGGGGCCCCAAGCTTTCTTT. It translates to CASSADHRGPQAFF. The chain couples TRBV19 to TRBJ1-1; the match to TRBD1 covers 9 bases. The CDR3 consists of 14 residues. Looked up from germline, CDR1 is LNHDA and CDR2 is SQIVND (reference sequence). The trim removed 6 bases at V and 9 bases at J, leaving 11 bases unmatched.

The rearrangement joins TRBV4-3 to TRBJ2-2; weak D call: TRBD2 (5 bases). With 0 bases removed from V and 2 bases from J, the gap between germline ends came to 10 bases. The CDR3 consists of 16 residues. The germline V gene has CDR1 LGHNA and CDR2 YSLEER. CDR3 nucleotides: TGCGCCAGCAGCCAAGATTTGGGAGTCAACACCGGGGAGCTGTTTTTT. This encodes CASSQDLGVNTGELFF.

The rearrangement joins TRBV6-5 to TRBJ1-6; 8 positions match TRBD1. The CDR3 runs 16 residues. Germline CDR1 is MNHEY and CDR2 is SVGAGI. V was pared by 3 bases and J by 7 bases, with 8 bases of the junction left unmatched. The CDR3 region has the DNA TGTGCCAGCAGTTATAATCCAGGGGGCATCAATTCACCCCTCCACTTT. Translated: CASSYNPGGINSPLHF.

V usage is TRBV9 and J usage is TRBJ2-2; 11 nucleotides line up with TRBD1. This CDR3 is 17 amino acids long. Per germline, CDR1 SGDLS and CDR2 YYNGEE. With 3 bases clipped from V and 2 bases from J, the junction kept 6 bases outside the gene matches. The CDR3 region has the DNA TGTGCCAGCAGCGCGAAGGGACAGGGGGTAAACACCGGGGAGCTGTTTTTT. This encodes CASSAKGQGVNTGELFF.

J is TRBJ2-5 and V is TRBV19; TRBD1 might be the D (6 bases). The CDR3 runs to 14 residues. Between the trimmed V and J ends, which lost 3 bases and 4 bases, there was a span of 12 bases. Germline loops: CDR1 LNHDA, CDR2 SQIVND (reference sequence). The CDR3 region is CASSIGAGAETQYF. In DNA form, the CDR3 reads TGTGCCAGTAGTATCGGGGCAGGGGCAGAGACCCAGTACTTC.

J is TRBJ2-5 and V is TRBV29-1; 8 positions match TRBD2. CDR3 length: 14 amino acids. Germline V gene data show CDR1 as SQVTM and CDR2 as ANQGSEA. V lost 5 bases, J lost 1 base, and 6 bases stayed unmatched. In DNA form, the CDR3 reads TGCAGCGTTCCTCTTACTAGCGGCCAAGAGACCCAGTACTTC. Translated, it gives CSVPLTSGQETQYF.

The chain couples TRBV7-8 to TRBJ2-5, with 11 bases identical to TRBD2. J lost 2 bases, V lost 4 bases, and 12 bases had no gene match. The CDR3 has 18 residues. Germline CDR1 reads SGHVS; CDR2 reads FQNEAQ. The CDR3 sequence: CASSSGLAGALSQETQYF. CDR3 bases: TGTGCCAGCAGCTCCGGACTAGCGGGCGCACTATCACAAGAGACCCAGTACTTC.

V and J are TRBV19 and TRBJ1-5; TRBD1 matches at 7 bases. Trimming cost V 4 bases and J 5 bases; bases outside gene matches: 2. Germline V gene sequence: CDR1 LNHDA, CDR2 SQIVND (reference sequence). The CDR3 runs to 13 residues. The CDR3 nucleotides read TGTGCCAGTAGTAGAGACAGGGATCAGCCCCAGCATTTT. Protein: CASSRDRDQPQHF.

V is TRBV7-7 and J is TRBJ2-3, with D hard to call. The germline CDR1 and CDR2 sequences are SSHAT and FNYEAQ (reference sequence). V lost 0 bases to trimming and J lost 0 bases, with 7 bases between them. There are 15 residues in the CDR3. The CDR3, as DNA: TGTGCCAGCAGCTTAGCCGGCGGTAGCACAGATACGCAGTATTTT. Its protein product is CASSLAGGSTDTQYF.

The chain has TRBV5-5 and TRBJ1-4; D possibly corresponds to TRBD1 (6 bases). Germline CDR1 reads SGHKS; CDR2 reads YYEKEE (reference sequence). Trimming removed 4 bases at V and 0 bases at J, with 13 bases between. This CDR3 contains 16 residues. In DNA form, the CDR3 reads TGTGCCAGCAGCCCCGGACAGTTTGCAACTAATGAAAAACTGTTTTTT. It yields the protein CASSPGQFATNEKLFF.

This chain connects TRBV5-5 to TRBJ1-5; 8 bases align to TRBD1. The CDR3 has 14 amino acids. J lost 2 bases, V lost 4 bases, and 2 bases had no gene match. Germline CDR1 SGHKS, CDR2 YYEKEE (reference sequence). CDR3 loop: CASSEQGGNQPQHF. The CDR3 region has the DNA TGTGCCAGCAGCGAACAGGGGGGCAATCAGCCCCAGCATTTT.

The chain combines TRBV9 with TRBJ1-1; D is undetermined. This CDR3 is built from 15 residues. V was shortened by 1 base and J by 3 bases, with 13 bases between the two germline ends. CDR1 and CDR2 (germline): SGDLS, YYNGEE. CDR3 coding DNA: TGTGCCAGCAGCGTAAGATCCTCCCTAGACACTGAAGCTTTCTTT. It is translated as CASSVRSSLDTEAFF.

The chain uses TRBV6-2 or TRBV6-3 and TRBJ2-7; TRBD2 matches at 10 bases. The CDR3 is 16 residues long. Germline trimming cut 5 bases from V and 4 bases from J; bases unmatched to any gene: 11. CDR1 is MNHEY and CDR2 is SVGEGT in the germline V gene. The CDR3 DNA sequence: TGTGCCAGCAGTAAATCGGCTAGCGGGAGTAGTTACGAGCAGTACTTC. Translated, it gives CASSKSASGSSYEQYF.

The rearrangement uses TRBV5-8 and TRBJ1-2, with 10 bases identical to TRBD1. Looked up from germline, CDR1 is SGHTS and CDR2 is YDEGEE. CDR3 size: 15 residues. The trim removed 4 bases at V and 3 bases at J, leaving 6 bases unmatched. The chain's CDR3 is CASSDRGRGYYGYTF. The CDR3, as DNA: TGTGCCAGCAGCGACAGGGGGCGCGGGTACTATGGCTACACCTTC.

The chain is built from TRBV28 and TRBJ1-2; 10 bases agree with TRBD1. The CDR3 has 15 amino acids. Germline CDR1 reads MDHEN; CDR2 reads SYDVKM. After removal of 6 bases from V and 4 bases from J, the junction contained 8 bases not matched to a gene. CDR3: CASRPRDRGGYGYTF. The CDR3 bases are TGTGCCAGCAGACCCCGGGACAGGGGCGGCTATGGCTACACCTTC.

This chain connects TRBV30 to TRBJ1-2; no reliable D call. The germline gives CDR1 GTSNPN, CDR2 SVGIG (reference sequence). This CDR3 has 15 amino acids. Trimming removed 4 bases from V and 4 bases from J, with 19 bases in between. DNA of the CDR3: TGTGCCTGGATTCTCGCGTACTCCGGGAGCTATGGCTACACCTTC. Translating gives CAWILAYSGSYGYTF.

V usage is TRBV6-1 and J usage is TRBJ2-3; 7 nucleotides agree with TRBD2. The CDR3 totals 20 residues. Per the germline V gene, CDR1 is MNHNS and CDR2 is SASEGT. The V gene end was trimmed by 4 bases and the J gene end by 0 bases; junction bases not matched to a gene: 19. CDR3 in DNA: TGTGCCAGCAGTGGAGGAGCCCTGCCGGGACTATCCGCTAGCACAGATACGCAGTATTTT. Amino acids: CASSGGALPGLSASTDTQYF.

The chain links TRBV19 to TRBJ2-1, with TRBD1 matching over 10 bases. The CDR3 runs 17 residues. Germline V gene data show CDR1 as LNHDA and CDR2 as SQIVND (reference sequence). The junction had 19 bases not matched to a gene; V was cut back by 7 bases and J by 10 bases. Here the CDR3 reads CASTWALMGQGNHEQFF. CDR3 nucleotide sequence: TGTGCCAGTACATGGGCCTTGATGGGACAGGGGAATCACGAGCAGTTCTTC. The variable domain in full, completed from reference TRBV19 and TRBJ2-1, reads DGGITQSPKYLFRKEGQNVTLSCEQNLNHDAMYWYRQDPGQGLRLIYYSQIVNDFQKGDIAEGYSVSREKKESFPLTVTSAQKNPTAFYLCASTWALMGQGNHEQFFGPGTRLTVL.

V and J are TRBV5-1 and TRBJ1-2, with a possible D match to TRBD1 (6 bases). V gave up 0 bases and J gave up 8 bases, with 8 bases separating them. The V gene's germline CDR1 is SGHRS and CDR2 YFSETQ. The CDR3 length is 12 residues. The CDR3 sequence is CASSLDTGGYTF. The CDR3 DNA sequence: TGCGCCAGCAGCTTGGATACAGGGGGCTACACCTTC.

The sample holds a few counts of this clone. The gene calls are TRBV5-1 and TRBJ1-5, with D uncertain. This CDR3 spans 14 amino acids. V lost 0 bases, J lost 4 bases, and 8 bases lay in between. Per germline, CDR1 SGHRS and CDR2 YFSETQ. This CDR3 is CASSLGPGNQPQHF. The CDR3 DNA is TGCGCCAGCAGCTTGGGCCCGGGGAATCAGCCCCAGCATTTT.

In this sample, this clone turned up once. V is TRBV9 and J is TRBJ2-3; D possibly corresponds to TRBD1 (6 bases). V lost 7 bases to trimming and J lost 2 bases, with 11 bases between them. The CDR3 loop spans 13 amino acids. Germline lookup yields CDR1 SGDLS and CDR2 YYNGEE. CDR3 region: CASGGHPTDTQYF. The CDR3 nucleotides read TGTGCCAGCGGGGGCCACCCCACAGATACGCAGTATTTT.

J is TRBJ1-5 and V is TRBV6-2 or TRBV6-3; a possible D gene is TRBD1 (6 bases). Germline CDR1 MNHEY, CDR2 SVGEGT. V was cut by 2 bases and J by 6 bases, with 17 bases left in between. The CDR3 consists of 16 residues. In DNA form, the CDR3 reads TGTGCCAGCAGTTACGGACGGGGGGCCCTCGGTCAGCCCCAGCATTTT. It specifies CASSYGRGALGQPQHF.

The J gene is TRBJ1-1, the V gene TRBV19, with no clear D. The V and J ends lost 3 bases and 1 base respectively, with 12 bases between them. In germline, CDR1 is LNHDA, CDR2 SQIVND (reference sequence). The CDR3 length is 15 residues. CDR3 residues: CASSIVLGKNTEAFF. The CDR3 DNA reads as TGTGCCAGTAGTATTGTGTTGGGCAAGAACACTGAAGCTTTCTTT.

This chain connects TRBV18 to TRBJ2-1; 9 nucleotides align to TRBD1. Germline V gives CDR1 KGHSH, CDR2 LQKENI. Trimming at V came to 3 bases and at J to 7 bases, leaving 7 bases not matched to a gene. This CDR3 has 15 residues. CDR3 amino acids: CASSPGDRGMNEQFF. DNA for the CDR3: TGTGCCAGCTCACCCGGCGACAGGGGGATGAATGAGCAGTTCTTC.